The sequence of this T cell receptor (beta chain) was determined in a study of blood T cell repertoires in COVID-19. Study context: Acute and convalescent COVID-19 samples came from the United States, Italy and Spain. Sources were T cells, B-cell-depleted T cells, or PBMCs; the material itself was cDNA or gDNA.

Germline CDR1 and CDR2: SGHTA and FQGTGA. Trimming left V 5 bases short and J 4 bases short, with 10 bases between. The CDR3 runs 13 residues. In the source study's methods: Counts of nucleated cells, estimated from reference gene primer amplification, were obtained. Sequenced by immunoSEQ multiplex PCR; TCRdb stores in-frame clones only, minus some. The V and J calls and clone size were taken over from that table, and D and trimming were inferred from the DNA. Here the sample spans roughly 250,000 clones, roughly 84% being singletons. V usage is TRBV7-3 and J usage is TRBJ2-3, with D tentatively TRBD2 (6 bases). The clonotype originates from a middle-aged woman with active or convalescent COVID-19. Sequencing was done on a sample of peripheral blood. The CDR3 loop reads CASSGGRSDTQYF. CDR3 DNA: TGTGCCAGCAGCGGGGGGAGGTCAGATACGCAGTATTTT.